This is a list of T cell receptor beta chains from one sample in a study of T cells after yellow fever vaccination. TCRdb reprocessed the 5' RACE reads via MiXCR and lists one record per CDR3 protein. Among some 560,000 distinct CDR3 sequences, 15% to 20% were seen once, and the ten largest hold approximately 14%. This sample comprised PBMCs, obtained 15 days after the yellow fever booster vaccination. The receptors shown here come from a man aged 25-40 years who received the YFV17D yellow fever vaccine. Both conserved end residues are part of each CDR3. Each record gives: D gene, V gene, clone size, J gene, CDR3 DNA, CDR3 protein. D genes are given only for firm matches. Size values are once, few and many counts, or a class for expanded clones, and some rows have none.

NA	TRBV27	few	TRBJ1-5	TGTGCCAGCAGTTTGAGGGCTACATATCAGCCCCAGCATTTT	CASSLRATYQPQHF
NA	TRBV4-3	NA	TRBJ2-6	TGCGCCAGCAGCCAAACAGGGTCTGGGGCCAACGTCCTGACTTTC	CASSQTGSGANVLTF
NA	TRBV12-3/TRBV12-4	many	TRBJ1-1	TGTGCCAGCAGTTTGGGGGGCAGGACTGAAGCTTTCTTT	CASSLGGRTEAFF
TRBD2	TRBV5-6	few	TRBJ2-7	TGTGCCAGCAGCTTCGCTAGCCGGGGGGGCGAGCAGTACTTC	CASSFASRGGEQYF
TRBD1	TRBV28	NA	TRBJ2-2	TGTGCCAGTCTAACAGGGGGATTGGCGGGCACCGGGGAGCTGTTTTTT	CASLTGGLAGTGELFF
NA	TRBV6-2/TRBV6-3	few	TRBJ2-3	TGTGCCAGCAGTTTACTCGACAACACAGATACGCAGTATTTT	CASSLLDNTDTQYF
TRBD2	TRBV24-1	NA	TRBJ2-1	TGTGCCACCAGTGATCGACTAGCGGGAGGGCCCCCTGAGCAGTTCTTC	CATSDRLAGGPPEQFF
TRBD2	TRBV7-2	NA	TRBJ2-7	TGTGCCAGCAGCTTAAATGGCGGGAGAGGCTACGAGCAGTACTTC	CASSLNGGRGYEQYF
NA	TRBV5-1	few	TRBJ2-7	TGCGCCAGCAGCTTTGGAAGAATCGGGTACTCCTACGAGCAGTACTTC	CASSFGRIGYSYEQYF
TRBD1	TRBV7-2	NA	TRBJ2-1	TGTGCCAGCAGCCTCAGACAGGGGGTGAATGAGCAGTTCTTC	CASSLRQGVNEQFF
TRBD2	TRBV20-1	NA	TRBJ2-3	TGCAGTGCTAGAGATCAGTGGGCGGGAGGAATCACAGATACGCAGTATTTT	CSARDQWAGGITDTQYF
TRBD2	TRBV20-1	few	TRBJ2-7	TGCAGTGCCCGCCTAATGGCGGGGGCCTACGAGCAGTACTTC	CSARLMAGAYEQYF
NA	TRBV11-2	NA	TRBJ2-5	TGTGCCAGCAGCCCTGACCTCCACCTTAAGGAGACCCAGTACTTC	CASSPDLHLKETQYF
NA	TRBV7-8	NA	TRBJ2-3	TGTGCCAGCAGCTTAGCAGGGGGTCTTGAAGCAGATACGCAGTATTTT	CASSLAGGLEADTQYF
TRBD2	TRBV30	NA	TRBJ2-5	TGTGCCTGGAGCTCGGGGGGCCAAGAGACCCAGTACTTC	CAWSSGGQETQYF
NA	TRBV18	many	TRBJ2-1	TGTGCCAGCTCACCTGGGAATGAGCAGTTCTTC	CASSPGNEQFF
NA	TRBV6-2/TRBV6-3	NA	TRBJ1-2	TGTGCCAGCAGCGCACCTCAGGAAGGAGGCTACACCTTC	CASSAPQEGGYTF
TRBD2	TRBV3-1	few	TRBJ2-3	TGTGCCAGCAGCCACGGACTAGTTCAAGGAACAGATACGCAGTATTTT	CASSHGLVQGTDTQYF